This entry lists 10 T cell receptor beta chains sequenced from one sample in a study of cytomegalovirus exposure and HLA in healthy donors (dated by TCRdb to between 2016 and 2019). Libraries were built with the immunoSEQ multiplex PCR assay. For the multiplex PCR, a mixture combining 60 forward primers for TCR Vbeta segments and 13 reverse primers for TCR Jbeta segments was used. The table comes from immuneACCESS by way of TCRdb, which keeps in-frame sequences with V and J called. Part of the clones is missing from these tables; in studies checked, under half for an unresolved V gene and the rest for unknown reasons. The sample table holds tens of thousands of clones, of which 67% were seen once. The ten largest clones represent around 2.3% of the sample. The sample consisted of PBMCs. These receptors originate from a man between 25 and 39 years old in good health and CMV-seronegative.

This chain joins TRBV18 and TRBJ2-7, with 9 bases identical to TRBD2. Germline V gene data show CDR1 as KGHSH and CDR2 as LQKENI. V lost 2 bases to trimming and J lost 4 bases; unmatched junction nucleotides: 0. The CDR3 is made up of 13 amino acids. The CDR3 bases are TGTGCCAGCTCACCAGGACTAGCGTACGAGCAGTACTTC. It yields the protein CASSPGLAYEQYF. The complete variable domain, with remaining parts taken from reference TRBV18 and TRBJ2-7, reads NAGVMQNPRHLVRRRGQEARLRCSPMKGHSHVYWYRQLPEEGLKFMVYLQKENIIDESGMPKERFSAEFPKEGPSILRIQQVVRGDSAAYFCASSPGLAYEQYFGPGTRLTVT.

The chain employs TRBV6-5 and TRBJ2-3; TRBD2 matches 7 bases. J lost 4 bases, V lost 0 bases, and 7 bases had no gene match. The CDR3 has 16 residues. Per germline, CDR1 MNHEY and CDR2 SVGAGI. The chain's CDR3 is CASSYSMSRGADTQYF. DNA of the CDR3: TGTGCCAGCAGTTACTCGATGTCTCGGGGGGCAGATACGCAGTATTTT.

This rearrangement joins TRBV28 to TRBJ2-7; 8 bases match TRBD1. The CDR3 runs to 16 residues. The V gene's germline CDR1 is MDHEN and CDR2 SYDVKM. Losses at the gene ends were 1 base for V and 3 bases for J; bases not matched to a gene: 8. CDR3 DNA: TGTGCCAGCAGTTTATCTCTGCAGGGGGCAAGCTACGAGCAGTACTTC. It encodes CASSLSLQGASYEQYF.

The rearrangement links TRBV6-5 to TRBJ1-1; D is unresolved. The CDR3 runs to 15 residues. In germline, CDR1 is MNHEY, CDR2 SVGAGI. V was trimmed by 0 bases and J by 1 base, leaving 9 bases between them. CDR3 protein: CASSYSAPPNTEAFF. CDR3 bases: TGTGCCAGCAGTTACTCGGCCCCACCGAACACTGAAGCTTTCTTT.

This clone turned up a few times. This chain uses TRBV6-1 with TRBJ2-7, with D possibly matching TRBD1 (5 bases). CDR3 size: 13 residues. Germline loops: CDR1 MNHNS, CDR2 SASEGT. Between the trimmed V and J ends, which lost 6 bases and 3 bases, there was a span of 12 bases. The chain's CDR3 is CASSPRDYYEQYF. Written as DNA, the CDR3 is TGTGCCAGCAGCCCCAGGGATTACTACGAGCAGTACTTC.

CDR3 bases: TGTGCCAGTAGTACTGGACAGGTTAATGAAAAACTGTTTTTT. Translation: CASSTGQVNEKLFF. This chain links TRBV19 with TRBJ1-4; TRBD1 matches at 7 bases. The CDR3 extends over 14 amino acids. CDR1 and CDR2 (germline): LNHDA, SQIVND (reference sequence). The V and J ends lost 4 bases and 4 bases, in that order; junction bases with no gene match: 3.

The chain recombines TRBV29-1 with TRBJ1-5; TRBD1 might be the D (5 bases). The V gene's germline CDR1 is SQVTM and CDR2 ANQGSEA. V lost 0 bases and J 1 base, leaving 7 bases between the germline ends. The CDR3 consists of 14 residues. DNA for the CDR3: TGCAGCGTTGAAGATCAGGGAAGCAATCAGCCCCAGCATTTT. This sequence encodes CSVEDQGSNQPQHF.

This clone was seen a few times. The chain joins TRBV5-1 to TRBJ2-4; TRBD1 might be the D (5 bases). With 0 bases removed from V and 0 bases from J, the gap between germline ends came to 16 bases. Germline values: CDR1 SGHRS, CDR2 YFSETQ. This CDR3 is 18 amino acids long. This CDR3 is CASSLGGVHLLAKNIQYF. CDR3 coding DNA: TGCGCCAGCAGCTTGGGGGGCGTGCACCTTCTAGCCAAAAACATTCAGTACTTC. The full variable domain, rest sourced from reference TRBV5-1 and TRBJ2-4, is KAGVTQTPRYLIKTRGQQVTLSCSPISGHRSVSWYQQTPGQGLQFLFEYFSETQRNKGNFPGRFSGRQFSNSRSEMNVSTLELGDSALYLCASSLGGVHLLAKNIQYFGAGTRLSVL.

V is TRBV4-1 and J is TRBJ2-5; 9 positions match TRBD1. The ends lost 4 bases at V and 4 bases at J; junction bases unmatched: 10. The CDR3 consists of 16 residues. CDR1 is MGHRA, CDR2 YSYEKL, per germline. CDR3 in amino acids: CASSRDTQGAGETQYF. The CDR3 region has the DNA TGCGCCAGCAGCCGAGATACACAGGGGGCGGGAGAGACCCAGTACTTC.

CDR3 sequence reads: CASSRDRAETQYF. In DNA form, the CDR3 reads TGTGCCAGCAGTCGGGACAGGGCGGAGACCCAGTACTTC. The V and J genes are TRBV6-1 and TRBJ2-5; TRBD1 matches 9 bases. J lost 5 bases, V lost 5 bases, and 3 bases had no gene match. Germline CDR1 is MNHNS and CDR2 is SASEGT. The CDR3 totals 13 residues.